The next 20 T cell receptor beta chains were all read from a single sample in a study of blood T cell repertoires in COVID-19. Clones were read by immunoSEQ multiplex PCR, and TCRdb kept only the in-frame ones, dropping some. The table shows a few hundred thousand clones, with around 80% occurring only once. The material sequenced was peripheral blood. All receptors derive from a woman aged 18-29 years with acute or convalescent COVID-19.

A few counts support this clone. The chain couples TRBV5-1 to TRBJ2-7; possible D gene TRBD1, 5 bases. CDR1 and CDR2 (germline): SGHRS, YFSETQ. CDR3 length: 14 amino acids. V lost 4 bases and J lost 3, with 14 bases in between. In DNA form, the CDR3 reads TGCGCCAGCAGCCCTAATGACAGTGGCTACGAGCAGTACTTC. This codes for CASSPNDSGYEQYF.

The chain recombines TRBV19 with TRBJ2-7; D is possibly TRBD2 (5 bases). Between the trimmed V and J ends, which lost 4 bases and 5 bases, there was a span of 18 bases. Germline assignment: CDR1 LNHDA and CDR2 SQIVND (reference sequence). This CDR3 contains 15 residues. CDR3 in DNA: TGTGCCAGTAGTACGACCTTCGCGGGCAACCACGAGCAGTACTTC. It yields the protein CASSTTFAGNHEQYF. Variable domain in full (rest from reference TRBV19 and TRBJ2-7): DGGITQSPKYLFRKEGQNVTLSCEQNLNHDAMYWYRQDPGQGLRLIYYSQIVNDFQKGDIAEGYSVSREKKESFPLTVTSAQKNPTAFYLCASSTTFAGNHEQYFGPGTRLTVT.

The chain is built from TRBV24-1 and TRBJ2-1, with TRBD2 identical over 8 bases. The length of the CDR3 is 15 residues. CDR1 is KGHDR, CDR2 SFDVKD, per germline. Trimming cost V 3 bases and J 7 bases; bases outside gene matches: 7. CDR3 in amino acids: CATSDPGLAHNEQFF. The CDR3 bases are TGTGCCACCAGTGATCCCGGACTAGCCCATAATGAGCAGTTCTTC.

The chain employs TRBV7-2 and TRBJ2-3, with TRBD2 identical over 9 bases. Germline CDR1 is SGHTA and CDR2 is FQGNSA. The CDR3 contains 17 residues. The V and J ends lost 5 bases and 0 bases, in that order; junction bases with no gene match: 9. The CDR3 coding sequence is TGTGCCAGCAGCCCCCGGGGACTAGCCGGGAGCACAGATACGCAGTATTTT. Its protein product is CASSPRGLAGSTDTQYF.

The rearrangement links TRBV3-1 (or the pseudogene TRBV3-2) to TRBJ1-6; 8 nucleotides align to TRBD1. The J segment lost 7 bases and the V segment lost 3 bases, leaving 8 bases of the junction unmatched. Germline CDR1 is LGHDT and CDR2 is YNNKEL (reference sequence). This CDR3 is 16 amino acids long. CDR3 sequence reads: CASSHGRQGWNSPLHF. Here the CDR3 DNA reads TGTGCCAGCAGCCATGGTAGACAGGGGTGGAATTCACCCCTCCACTTT.

V is TRBV19 and J is TRBJ2-6; D is undetermined. This CDR3 has 17 residues. Deletions cut 1 base from V and 0 bases from J, with 10 bases between. In germline, CDR1 is LNHDA, CDR2 SQIVND (reference sequence). CDR3 loop: CASSIGSGVSGANVLTF. CDR3 in DNA: TGTGCCAGTAGTATAGGTTCGGGTGTCTCTGGGGCCAACGTCCTGACTTTC.

The J gene is TRBJ1-1, the V gene TRBV10-1, with 7 bases matching TRBD1. Germline loops: CDR1 WNHNN, CDR2 SYGVQD (reference sequence). Trimming cost V 3 bases and J 6 bases; bases outside gene matches: 10. This CDR3 contains 15 residues. The chain's CDR3 is CASSDRGNAGSEAFF. The CDR3 region has the DNA TGCGCCAGCAGTGACAGGGGGAACGCGGGCTCTGAAGCTTTCTTT.

V usage is TRBV2 and J usage is TRBJ1-5; the D is unclear. Germline V gene data show CDR1 as SNHLY and CDR2 as FYNNEI. The CDR3 extends over 14 amino acids. Trimming pared 4 bases from V and 3 bases from J, leaving 10 bases between. CDR3 nucleotides: TGTGCCAGCAGTGGCTGGTCAGTCAATCAGCCCCAGCATTTT. The encoded protein is CASSGWSVNQPQHF.

This chain links TRBV25-1 with TRBJ2-4; D is unresolved. The CDR3 sequence is 14 residues long. Trimming took off 3 bases at V and 0 bases at J, with 6 bases between the two ends. In germline, CDR1 is MGHDK, CDR2 SYGVNS. DNA of the CDR3: TGTGCCAGCAGTGACCCCTTAGCCAAAAACATTCAGTACTTC. It translates to CASSDPLAKNIQYF.

The chain joins TRBV6-5 to TRBJ1-1; maybe TRBD1 (6 bases). The CDR3 covers 15 residues. Germline CDR1 and CDR2: MNHEY and SVGAGI. V was cut by 2 bases and J by 6 bases, with 16 bases left in between. The CDR3 DNA follows: TGTGCCAGCAGTTACAATACAGGGAAGGGGGCTGAAGCTTTCTTT. Protein: CASSYNTGKGAEAFF.

The chain employs TRBV18 and TRBJ2-3, with TRBD1 matching 11 bases. The germline gives CDR1 KGHSH, CDR2 LQKENI. There are 15 residues in the CDR3. Trimming at V came to 4 bases and at J to 5 bases, leaving 5 bases not matched to a gene. This CDR3 is CASSLGQGVGDTQYF. CDR3 in DNA: TGTGCCAGCTCACTGGGACAGGGGGTAGGAGATACGCAGTATTTT.

This clone was recorded a few times. The chain joins TRBV7-9 to TRBJ1-3, with D perhaps matching TRBD1 (6 bases). Trimming stripped 6 bases from V and 0 bases from J, with 9 bases between. CDR3 size: 14 residues. The germline V gene encodes CDR1 SEHNR and CDR2 FQNEAQ (reference sequence). This CDR3 reads CASRRTVSGNTIYF. Written as DNA, the CDR3 is TGTGCCAGCAGGCGGACAGTCTCTGGAAACACCATATATTTT.

The CDR3 bases are TGTGCCAGCAGTAAAGTCTTTTCACCGGGACAGGGGAGGACCGGGGAGCTGTTTTTT. This translates into CASSKVFSPGQGRTGELFF. The chain links TRBV6-1 to TRBJ2-2; 10 nucleotides agree with TRBD1. The J segment lost 5 bases and the V segment lost 5 bases, leaving 17 bases of the junction unmatched. CDR1 and CDR2 (germline): MNHNS, SASEGT. The CDR3 is 19 amino acids.

The rearrangement links TRBV19 to TRBJ2-3; the D gene is possibly TRBD2 (6 bases). CDR3 length: 15 amino acids. Germline V CDR1 and CDR2: LNHDA, SQIVND (reference sequence). The germline V and J ends were trimmed by 3 bases and 4 bases, with 14 bases remaining between them. CDR3 loop: CASSMGRGQADTQYF. In DNA, the CDR3 is TGTGCCAGTAGTATGGGGCGGGGCCAAGCAGATACGCAGTATTTT.

V usage is TRBV30 and J usage is TRBJ2-3, with 9 bases aligning to TRBD2. CDR1 and CDR2 from the germline V gene are GTSNPN and SVGIG (reference sequence). CDR3 length: 15 amino acids. The CDR3 DNA sequence: TGTGGCGTAGCGGGAGAACCTCGCCCAAGAGATACGCAGTATTTT. Translated: CGVAGEPRPRDTQYF.

The chain combines TRBV6-6 with TRBJ1-1; perhaps TRBD1 as D (5 bases). V lost 7 bases and J 4 bases, leaving 16 bases between the germline ends. Germline CDR1 reads MNHNY; CDR2 reads SVGAGI (reference sequence). The CDR3 totals 14 residues. CDR3 in DNA: TGTGCCAGCAACAACCGGAGGGGCGGCACTGAAGCTTTCTTT. Translating gives CASNNRRGGTEAFF.

This rearrangement joins TRBV18 to TRBJ2-1; TRBD1 matches 9 bases. Per the germline V gene, CDR1 is KGHSH and CDR2 is LQKENI. CDR3 length equals 19 residues. The trim removed 0 bases at V and 6 bases at J, leaving 15 bases unmatched. CDR3 coding DNA: TGTGCCAGCTCACCACCGAGAAGGGACAGGGTGGTTCTAGGCAATGAGCAGTTCTTC. Amino acids: CASSPPRRDRVVLGNEQFF. Full variable domain (outside the CDR3, taken from reference TRBV18 and TRBJ2-1): NAGVMQNPRHLVRRRGQEARLRCSPMKGHSHVYWYRQLPEEGLKFMVYLQKENIIDESGMPKERFSAEFPKEGPSILRIQQVVRGDSAAYFCASSPPRRDRVVLGNEQFFGPGTRLTVL.

In this sample, this clone turned up many times. This chain joins TRBV19 and TRBJ1-1; weak D call: TRBD1 (6 bases). This CDR3 comprises 14 residues. V gave up 5 bases and J gave up 2 bases, with 12 bases separating them. The germline V gene has CDR1 LNHDA and CDR2 SQIVND (reference sequence). The CDR3 bases are TGTGCCAGTAGTTTCATACAGGGTAACACTGAAGCTTTCTTT. As protein: CASSFIQGNTEAFF. The variable domain in full, with the rest retrieved from reference TRBV19 and TRBJ1-1, is DGGITQSPKYLFRKEGQNVTLSCEQNLNHDAMYWYRQDPGQGLRLIYYSQIVNDFQKGDIAEGYSVSREKKESFPLTVTSAQKNPTAFYLCASSFIQGNTEAFFGQGTRLTVV.

The V and J genes are TRBV2 and TRBJ2-7; the match to TRBD1 covers 7 bases. After removal of 4 bases from V and 0 bases from J, the junction contained 3 bases not matched to a gene. This CDR3 is built from 14 residues. CDR1 and CDR2 (germline): SNHLY, FYNNEI. The CDR3 spells CASSGDSSSYEQYF. The DNA for the CDR3 is TGTGCCAGCAGTGGGGACAGTAGCTCCTACGAGCAGTACTTC.

The gene calls are TRBV20-1 and TRBJ2-1; TRBD2 agrees at 7 bases. The CDR3 covers 11 residues. Germline V CDR1 and CDR2: DFQATT, SNEGSKA (reference sequence). Trimming cost V 5 bases and J 10 bases; bases outside gene matches: 5. The CDR3 is CSAQPGGEQFF. The CDR3 DNA reads TGCAGTGCTCAGCCGGGGGGAGAGCAGTTCTTC.